This T cell receptor (beta chain) emerged from a study of blood T cell repertoires in COVID-19. Looking at the study overall: Some COVID-19 samples were acute and others convalescent; all came from the United States, Italy and Spain. T cells, B-cell-depleted T cells, or PBMCs supplied cDNA or gDNA.

Unmatched junction bases numbered 6, after V lost 5 bases and J lost 5 bases. The CDR3 spans 14 residues. The V gene's germline CDR1 is PRHDT and CDR2 FYEKMQ (reference sequence). In the authors' methods: It was from reference gene primer amplification that nucleated cell counts were estimated. Using immunoSEQ multiplex PCR, the repertoire was profiled, and TCRdb retains in-frame clones only, with some absent. V, J and clone size were drawn from that table, and D and trimming were deduced from the DNA. The sample shows approximately 210,000 clones, roughly four fifths of them seen only once. The clonotype comes from a woman aged 40 to 50 with acute or convalescent COVID-19. The specimen was peripheral blood. This chain uses TRBV13 with TRBJ1-1; TRBD1 aligns across 9 bases. The CDR3 coding sequence is TGTGCCAGCAGCCTGACAGGGGGAAAGACTGAAGCTTTCTTT. Protein sequence: CASSLTGGKTEAFF.